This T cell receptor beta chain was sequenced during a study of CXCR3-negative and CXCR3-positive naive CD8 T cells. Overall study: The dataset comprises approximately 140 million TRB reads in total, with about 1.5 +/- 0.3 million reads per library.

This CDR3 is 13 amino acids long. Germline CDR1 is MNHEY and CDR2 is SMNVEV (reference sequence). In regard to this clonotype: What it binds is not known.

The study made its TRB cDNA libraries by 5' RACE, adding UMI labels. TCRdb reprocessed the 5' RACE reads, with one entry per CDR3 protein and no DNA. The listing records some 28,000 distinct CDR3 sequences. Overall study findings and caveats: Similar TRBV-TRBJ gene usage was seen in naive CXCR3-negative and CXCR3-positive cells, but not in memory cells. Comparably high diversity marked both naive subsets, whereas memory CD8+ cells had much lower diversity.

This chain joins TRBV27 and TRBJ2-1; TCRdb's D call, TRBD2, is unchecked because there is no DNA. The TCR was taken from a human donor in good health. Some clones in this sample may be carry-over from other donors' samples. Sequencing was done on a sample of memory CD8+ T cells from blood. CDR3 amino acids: CASSLAVGNEQFF.